These 4 T cell receptor beta chains came from one sample sequenced in a study of blood T cells in healthy people across ages. PCR was performed a second time for about 7 to 12 cycles using a sample-barcoded 5' primer and a J-beta primer mix. TCRdb ran MiXCR on the 5' RACE reads and lists one entry per CDR3 protein. The sample contains around 1,500,000 distinct CDR3 sequences, approximately 42% of which appear only once. Sequencing was done on a sample of blood. The receptors shown here come from a woman aged 18-29 years in good health.

V is TRBV20-1 and J is TRBJ2-3, with 9 bases lining up with TRBD2. The CDR3 spans 16 residues. Germline V gene lookup returns CDR1 DFQATT and CDR2 SNEGSKA (reference sequence). V was pared by 0 bases and J by 1 base, with 5 bases of the junction left unmatched. CDR3 coding DNA: TGCAGTGCTAGAGATCCCAAGCGGGGGGGCACAGATACGCAGTATTTT. Translating gives CSARDPKRGGTDTQYF.

This chain connects TRBV5-1 to TRBJ1-1; D might be TRBD1 (6 bases). Germline V gene data show CDR1 as SGHRS and CDR2 as YFSETQ. CDR3 length equals 14 residues. Trimming took 4 bases from V and 5 from J, leaving 15 bases between them. CDR3 sequence: CASSRNRVSTEAFF. CDR3 coding DNA: TGCGCCAGCAGCCGGAACAGGGTCTCTACTGAAGCTTTCTTT.

The chain recombines TRBV12-3 or TRBV12-4 with TRBJ2-7, with TRBD2 matching 7 bases. V dropped 6 bases and J dropped 2; count of bases not matched to a gene: 13. This CDR3 has 16 amino acids. CDR3 bases: TGTGCCAGCAGACCTTCTAGCGGCCCATTACCCTACGAGCAGTACTTC. Translation: CASRPSSGPLPYEQYF.

At least ten counts were recorded for this clonotype. This sequence joins TRBV6-1 and TRBJ1-2; the D is unclear. Germline CDR1 and CDR2: MNHNS and SASEGT. This CDR3 comprises 14 residues. Trimming pared 1 base from V and 4 bases from J, leaving 10 bases between. The CDR3 nucleotides are TGTGCCAGCAGTGAAGAACCCAGGAGCTATGGCTACACCTTC. Translated: CASSEEPRSYGYTF.